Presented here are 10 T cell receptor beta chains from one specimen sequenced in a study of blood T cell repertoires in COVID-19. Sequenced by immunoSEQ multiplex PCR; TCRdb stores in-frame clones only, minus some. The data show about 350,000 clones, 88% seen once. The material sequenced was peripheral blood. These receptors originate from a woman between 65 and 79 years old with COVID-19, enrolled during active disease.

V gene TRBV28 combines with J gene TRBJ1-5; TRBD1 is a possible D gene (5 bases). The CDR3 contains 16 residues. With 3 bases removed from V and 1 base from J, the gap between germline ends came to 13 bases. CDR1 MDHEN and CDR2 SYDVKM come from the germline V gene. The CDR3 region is CASSLAGERSNQPQHF. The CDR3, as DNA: TGTGCCAGCAGTTTGGCGGGGGAACGAAGCAATCAGCCCCAGCATTTT.

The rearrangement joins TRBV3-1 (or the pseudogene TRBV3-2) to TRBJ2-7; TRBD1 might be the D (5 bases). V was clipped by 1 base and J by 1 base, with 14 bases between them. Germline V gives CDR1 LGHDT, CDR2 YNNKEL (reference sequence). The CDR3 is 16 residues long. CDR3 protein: CASSQVQGHSSYEQYF. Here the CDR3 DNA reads TGTGCCAGCAGCCAAGTGCAGGGTCATTCATCCTACGAGCAGTACTTC.

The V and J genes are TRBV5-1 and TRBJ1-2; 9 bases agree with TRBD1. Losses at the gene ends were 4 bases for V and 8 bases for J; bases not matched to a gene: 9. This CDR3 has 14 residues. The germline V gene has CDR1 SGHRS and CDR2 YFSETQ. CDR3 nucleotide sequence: TGCGCCAGCAGCATGGAGACAGGGGGGCAGGGCTACACCTTC. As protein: CASSMETGGQGYTF.

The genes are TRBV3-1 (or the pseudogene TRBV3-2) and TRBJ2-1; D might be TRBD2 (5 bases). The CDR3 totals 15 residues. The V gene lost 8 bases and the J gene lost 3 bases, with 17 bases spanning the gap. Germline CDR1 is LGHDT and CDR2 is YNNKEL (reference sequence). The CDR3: CASSQPRDYYNEQFF. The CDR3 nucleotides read TGTGCCAGCTCCCAACCCCGCGACTACTACAATGAGCAGTTCTTC.

In DNA form, the CDR3 reads TGTGCCAGCACCCCGGGGTTTGGCAATCAGCCCCAGCATTTT. It yields the protein CASTPGFGNQPQHF. The V gene is TRBV9, the J gene TRBJ1-5; no clear D. The CDR3 has 14 amino acids. V was shortened by 6 bases and J by 2 bases, with 12 bases between the two germline ends. Germline CDR1 SGDLS, CDR2 YYNGEE.

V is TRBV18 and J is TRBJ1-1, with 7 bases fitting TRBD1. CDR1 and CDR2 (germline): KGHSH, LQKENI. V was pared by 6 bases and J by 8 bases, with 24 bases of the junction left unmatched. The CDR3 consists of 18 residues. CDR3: CASSLLDVDSSGDSEAFF. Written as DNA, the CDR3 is TGTGCCAGCTCCCTCCTAGACGTTGACTCGTCAGGGGACAGCGAAGCTTTCTTT.

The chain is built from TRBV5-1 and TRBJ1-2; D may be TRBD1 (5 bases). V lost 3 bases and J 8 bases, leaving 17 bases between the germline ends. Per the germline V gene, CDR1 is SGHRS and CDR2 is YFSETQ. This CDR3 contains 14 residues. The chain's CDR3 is CASSSDNSLLGYTF. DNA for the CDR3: TGCGCCAGCAGCTCGGACAACTCCCTCTTGGGCTACACCTTC.

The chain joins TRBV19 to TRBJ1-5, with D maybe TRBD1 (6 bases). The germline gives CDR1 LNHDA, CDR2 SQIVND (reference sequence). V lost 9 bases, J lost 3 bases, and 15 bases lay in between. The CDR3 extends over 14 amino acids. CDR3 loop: CARQGSPINQPQHF. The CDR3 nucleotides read TGTGCCAGACAGGGTTCCCCAATCAATCAGCCCCAGCATTTT.

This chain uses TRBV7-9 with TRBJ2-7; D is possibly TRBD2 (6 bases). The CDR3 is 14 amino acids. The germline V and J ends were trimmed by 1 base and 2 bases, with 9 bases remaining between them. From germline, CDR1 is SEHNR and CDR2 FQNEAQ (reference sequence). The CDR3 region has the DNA TGTGCCAGCAGCTTAGGGCTAGCGCCCTACGAGCAGTACTTC. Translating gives CASSLGLAPYEQYF. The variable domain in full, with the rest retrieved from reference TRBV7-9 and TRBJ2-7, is DTGVSQNPRHKITKRGQNVTFRCDPISEHNRLYWYRQTLGQGPEFLTYFQNEAQLEKSRLLSDRFSAERPKGSFSTLEIQRTEQGDSAMYLCASSLGLAPYEQYFGPGTRLTVT.

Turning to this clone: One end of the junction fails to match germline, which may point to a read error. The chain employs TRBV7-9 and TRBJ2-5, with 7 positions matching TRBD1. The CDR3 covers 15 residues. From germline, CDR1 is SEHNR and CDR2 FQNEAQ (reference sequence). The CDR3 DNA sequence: TGTGCCAGCAACTTTGGCGACAGGGACCAGGAGACCCAGTACTTC. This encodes CASNFGDRDQETQYF.